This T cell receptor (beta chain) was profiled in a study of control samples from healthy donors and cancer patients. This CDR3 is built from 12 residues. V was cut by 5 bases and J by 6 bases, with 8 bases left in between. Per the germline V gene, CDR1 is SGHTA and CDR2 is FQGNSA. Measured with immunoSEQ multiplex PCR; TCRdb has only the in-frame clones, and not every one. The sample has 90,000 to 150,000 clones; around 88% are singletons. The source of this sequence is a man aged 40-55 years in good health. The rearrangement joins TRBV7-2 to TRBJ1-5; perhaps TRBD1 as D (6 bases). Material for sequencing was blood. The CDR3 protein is CASSGGGQPQHF. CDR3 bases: TGTGCCAGCAGCGGAGGGGGTCAGCCCCAGCATTTT.